A single sample gave rise to the 18 T cell receptor beta chains below, sequenced in a study of shared clonotypes between healthy human individuals. The protocol was immunoSEQ multiplex PCR, while the TCRdb copy is restricted to in-frame clones and leaves out a portion. This sample has some 2,500,000 clones; 93% occur once, and the top ten carry about 0.34%. What was sequenced was naive CD4+ T cells from PBMCs. Noted subset: CD45RA+ positively selected. The receptors here all came from a man aged 18 to 35 in good health. Some clones in this sample may be carry-over from other donors' samples.

The chain has TRBV28 and TRBJ1-5, with D unclear. V lost 6 bases, J lost 7 bases, and 10 bases lay in between. Germline CDR1 is MDHEN and CDR2 is SYDVKM. The CDR3 is made up of 12 amino acids. CDR3 protein: CASRRGIQPQHF. The DNA of the CDR3 is TGTGCCAGCAGGAGAGGCATCCAGCCCCAGCATTTT.

The chain employs TRBV19 and TRBJ1-2; D is possibly TRBD1 (5 bases). CDR1 and CDR2 from the germline V gene are LNHDA and SQIVND (reference sequence). Trimming cost V 3 bases and J 2 bases, with 16 bases left between them. The CDR3 is made up of 16 amino acids. In DNA, the CDR3 is TGTGCCAGTAGTATGGGGCGAGGACCGATGAACTATGGCTACACCTTC. Its protein is CASSMGRGPMNYGYTF.

This clone was counted only a few times. The chain joins TRBV19 to TRBJ2-7, with 8 bases aligning to TRBD1. This CDR3 spans 13 amino acids. Germline loops: CDR1 LNHDA, CDR2 SQIVND (reference sequence). Trimming removed 4 bases from V and 7 bases from J; junction bases left unmatched: 6. The CDR3 here is CASSTGQAGEQYF. The CDR3 region has the DNA TGTGCCAGTAGTACGGGACAGGCTGGGGAGCAGTACTTC.

The rearrangement links TRBV10-3 to TRBJ1-2; 8 nucleotides match TRBD1. CDR1 is ENHRY, CDR2 SYGVKD, per germline. The trim removed 4 bases at V and 0 bases at J, leaving 4 bases unmatched. CDR3 length: 15 amino acids. For the CDR3, the DNA is TGTGCCATCAGTGCGAGGGACAGGACTAACTATGGCTACACCTTC. Encoded protein: CAISARDRTNYGYTF.

This CDR3 is CASSSVRRDRLYEQYF. Here the CDR3 DNA reads TGTGCCAGCAGCTCCGTGCGGCGGGACAGACTCTACGAGCAGTACTTC. The chain carries TRBV7-9 and TRBJ2-7, with D possibly TRBD1 on 7 matching bases. V lost 4 bases and J lost 3, with 19 bases in between. Germline V CDR1 and CDR2: SEHNR, FQNEAQ (reference sequence). This CDR3 is 16 amino acids long.

The CDR3 sequence is CASSPGPTEWDEQFF. CDR3 in DNA: TGTGCCAGCAGCCCCGGACCAACCGAATGGGATGAGCAGTTCTTC. This chain uses TRBV5-4 with TRBJ2-1; no clear D. V lost 4 bases and J lost 8, with 19 bases in between. The CDR3 is made up of 15 amino acids. Germline V CDR1 and CDR2: SGHNT, YYREEE (reference sequence). Together with reference TRBV5-4 and TRBJ2-1, the CDR3 gives the full variable domain: ETGVTQSPTHLIKTRGQQVTLRCSSQSGHNTVSWYQQALGQGPQFIFQYYREEENGRGNFPPRFSGLQFPNYSSELNVNALELDDSALYLCASSPGPTEWDEQFFGPGTRLTVL.

The chain uses TRBV19 and TRBJ1-5; maybe TRBD1 (6 bases). Germline V CDR1 and CDR2: LNHDA, SQIVND (reference sequence). This CDR3 has 16 residues. V was shortened by 3 bases and J by 5 bases, with 17 bases between the two germline ends. The CDR3 sequence is CASSMGGGRADQPQHF. As DNA, the CDR3 is TGTGCCAGTAGTATGGGCGGGGGCAGGGCCGATCAGCCCCAGCATTTT.

The chain couples TRBV5-4 to TRBJ2-7; 8 positions match TRBD1. With V trimmed by 3 bases and J by 3 bases, 11 bases remained unmatched. In germline, CDR1 is SGHNT, CDR2 YYREEE (reference sequence). This CDR3 spans 16 amino acids. CDR3 nucleotide sequence: TGTGCCAGCAGCTATAGATCAGGGGGCGTCATCTACGAGCAGTACTTC. Residues: CASSYRSGGVIYEQYF.

V and J are TRBV6-4 and TRBJ2-1; D possibly matches TRBD1 or TRBD2 (6 bases each). Trimming pared 4 bases from V and 1 base from J, leaving 11 bases between. Per germline, CDR1 MRHNA and CDR2 SNTAGT. The CDR3 runs 15 residues. CDR3 protein: CASSGGAGSYNEQFF. CDR3 nucleotides: TGTGCCAGCAGTGGGGGGGCGGGTTCCTACAATGAGCAGTTCTTC.

In this sample, this clone turned up once. The chain uses TRBV19 and TRBJ2-5; no clear D. CDR1 LNHDA and CDR2 SQIVND come from the germline V gene (reference sequence). The CDR3 is made up of 15 amino acids. V shed 0 bases and J shed 6 bases, with 14 bases lying between them. The CDR3 DNA is TGTGCCAGTAGTATAGATAGCATCCTCAATCAGACCCAGTACTTC. It encodes CASSIDSILNQTQYF.

This clone was seen a few times. This chain connects TRBV11-2 to TRBJ2-1; maybe TRBD1 (6 bases). CDR1 and CDR2 from the germline V gene are SGHAT and FQNNGV. The CDR3 is 13 residues long. Trimming removed 1 base from V and 9 bases from J, with 10 bases in between. CDR3: CASSLAGGGEQFF. The CDR3 region has the DNA TGTGCCAGCAGCTTAGCTGGGGGCGGTGAGCAGTTCTTC.

The chain links TRBV12-5 to TRBJ2-7, with 7 positions matching TRBD1. V was pared by 2 bases and J by 1 base, with 2 bases of the junction left unmatched. Germline values: CDR1 LGHNT, CDR2 FRNRAP. The CDR3 runs to 14 residues. CDR3 sequence (DNA): TGTGCTAGTGGTTTGAAACAGGGGTCCTACGAGCAGTACTTC. This encodes CASGLKQGSYEQYF.

In the case of this clone: The sample contains more than one DNA sequence encoding this CDR3. V is TRBV19 and J is TRBJ2-7, with 7 bases that match TRBD1. The CDR3 spans 14 residues. Trimming at V came to 1 base and at J to 3 bases, leaving 3 bases not matched to a gene. Per germline, CDR1 LNHDA and CDR2 SQIVND (reference sequence). The CDR3 is CASSIGTGNYEQYF. For the CDR3, the DNA is TGTGCCAGTAGTATAGGGACAGGAAACTACGAGCAGTACTTC.

The rearrangement links TRBV28 to TRBJ1-4; TRBD1 matches 7 bases. CDR3 length: 14 amino acids. CDR1 is MDHEN, CDR2 SYDVKM, per germline. J was trimmed by 4 bases and V by 6 bases; bases with no gene match: 5. This CDR3 reads CASSHDRVNEKLFF. The CDR3 DNA sequence: TGTGCCAGCAGCCATGACAGGGTTAATGAAAAACTGTTTTTT.

As concerns this clone: This same CDR3 is encoded by further DNA sequences in the sample. The V gene is TRBV27, the J gene TRBJ2-5; D is possibly TRBD2 (5 bases). Trimming took 3 bases from V and 5 from J, leaving 10 bases between them. CDR3 length equals 13 residues. Germline V CDR1 and CDR2: MNHEY, SMNVEV (reference sequence). CDR3 residues: CASSFRGGETQYF. Written as DNA, the CDR3 is TGTGCCAGCAGTTTCCGGGGTGGTGAGACCCAGTACTTC.

The chain recombines TRBV29-1 with TRBJ2-3; D perhaps matches TRBD1 (5 bases). The CDR3 runs to 14 residues. Germline values: CDR1 SQVTM, CDR2 ANQGSEA. V lost 7 bases, J lost 0 bases, and 14 bases lay in between. CDR3 DNA sequence: TGCAGCGAACTGGAGACAGCTAGCACAGATACGCAGTATTTT. Translated: CSELETASTDTQYF.

V usage is TRBV27 and J usage is TRBJ2-7, with a weak D call TRBD1 (5 bases). Trimming cost V 2 bases and J 2 bases, with 16 bases left between them. This CDR3 is built from 16 residues. The germline gives CDR1 MNHEY, CDR2 SMNVEV (reference sequence). This chain's CDR3 is CASSLQFVGHAYEQYF. Here the CDR3 DNA reads TGTGCCAGCAGTTTACAGTTTGTGGGGCATGCCTACGAGCAGTACTTC.

The chain carries TRBV28 and TRBJ1-4; unclear D gene. Trimming removed 6 bases from V and 0 bases from J, with 11 bases in between. The length of the CDR3 is 15 residues. In germline, CDR1 is MDHEN, CDR2 SYDVKM. CDR3: CASSLHGPTNEKLFF. CDR3 DNA: TGTGCCAGCAGCCTCCACGGGCCAACTAATGAAAAACTGTTTTTT.